This TCR beta chain was sequenced during a study of cytomegalovirus exposure and HLA in healthy donors. Study-level points and caveats: From TCR beta sequences, most subjects' HLA-A and HLA-B alleles were reportedly predicted accurately.

The PCR made use of 60 Vbeta and 13 Jbeta primers. Sequencing used immunoSEQ multiplex PCR; TCRdb keeps in-frame clones, though not all of them. This table has roughly 150,000 clones, approximately 81% appearing once. The germline V gene has CDR1 SGHDT and CDR2 YYEEEE. The V gene lost 6 bases and the J gene lost 2 bases, with 8 bases spanning the gap. This CDR3 has 13 amino acids. With regard to this clone: The target antigen is unknown.

The V call is TRBV5-6, the J call TRBJ2-2; D remains ambiguous. Sequenced sample: PBMCs. The clonotype comes from a woman aged 18-29 years in good health and CMV-seronegative. CDR3 loop: CASILQNTGELFF. Here the CDR3 DNA reads TGTGCCAGCATATTACAAAACACCGGGGAGCTGTTTTTT.